This T cell receptor beta chain emerged from a study of blood T cell repertoires in COVID-19. This CDR3 region has 16 residues. With 2 bases clipped from V and 2 bases from J, the junction kept 6 bases outside the gene matches. In germline, CDR1 is SGDLS, CDR2 YYNGEE. Authors' methods: Amplifying reference gene primers gave estimates of nucleated cell counts. Sequencing used immunoSEQ multiplex PCR; TCRdb keeps in-frame clones, though not all of them. V and J calls and clone size follow that table, whereas D and trimming were derived from the DNA. Found here are 300,000 to 400,000 clones, 75% to 90% of them singletons; the top ten hold about 1%. Recovered status in Cohort 3 required two negative PCRs, clearance, or symptom resolution.

The chain links TRBV9 to TRBJ2-7; 11 bases are shared with TRBD2. The receptor was isolated from a man aged 18 to 30 who had recovered from COVID-19. Material for sequencing was PBMCs or T cells enriched from blood (not recorded which). CDR3 loop: CASSVSGRATPYEQYF. In DNA form, the CDR3 reads TGTGCCAGCAGCGTTAGCGGGAGGGCCACCCCCTACGAGCAGTACTTC.